Sequencing of this T cell receptor (beta chain) was carried out in a study of blood T cell repertoires in COVID-19. V shed 0 bases, J shed 8 bases, and the junction held 5 bases outside the gene matches. In germline, CDR1 is SGHNT, CDR2 YENEEA. This CDR3 contains 16 residues. The protocol was immunoSEQ multiplex PCR, while the TCRdb copy is restricted to in-frame clones and leaves out a portion. The sample lists under 150,000 clones; around 88% were seen once. The sequencing sample was made of peripheral blood. The sequence derives from a human donor in a cohort sampled during active COVID-19. The chain has TRBV11-3 and TRBJ1-6, with 9 bases fitting TRBD1. Written as DNA, the CDR3 is TGTGCCAGCAGCTTAGAAGGGACAGGGACGGATTCACCCCTCCACTTT. Amino acids: CASSLEGTGTDSPLHF.